This entry concerns a single T cell receptor beta chain. This CDR3 has 16 amino acids. V was pared by 0 bases and J by 6 bases, with 7 bases of the junction left unmatched. In germline, CDR1 is LGHDT, CDR2 YNNKEL (reference sequence). This sample is drawn from a study of blood T cell repertoires in COVID-19. Study overall: COVID-19 samples, acute and convalescent, were from the United States, Italy and Spain. T cells, B-cell-depleted T cells, or PBMCs provided the cDNA or gDNA that served as material.

Original analysis: The assay estimated nucleated cells by amplifying reference gene primers. Data came from immunoSEQ multiplex PCR; TCRdb stores just in-frame clones and leaves some out. The D gene and trimming were derived from the DNA, and the V and J assignments and clone size from that table. The data show just over 350,000 clones, 87% seen once. Among Cohort 3 donors, those recovered had two negative PCRs, clearance, or symptom resolution. Input material: PBMCs or T cells enriched from blood (not recorded which). The chain carries TRBV3-1 (or the pseudogene TRBV3-2) and TRBJ2-7; 11 nucleotides match TRBD2. The clonotype originates from a woman aged 25 to 45 who had recovered from COVID-19. The CDR3 coding sequence is TGTGCCAGCAGCCAAGAGGTTAGCGGGGGGGCCGCCGAGCAGTACTTC. Protein sequence: CASSQEVSGGAAEQYF.